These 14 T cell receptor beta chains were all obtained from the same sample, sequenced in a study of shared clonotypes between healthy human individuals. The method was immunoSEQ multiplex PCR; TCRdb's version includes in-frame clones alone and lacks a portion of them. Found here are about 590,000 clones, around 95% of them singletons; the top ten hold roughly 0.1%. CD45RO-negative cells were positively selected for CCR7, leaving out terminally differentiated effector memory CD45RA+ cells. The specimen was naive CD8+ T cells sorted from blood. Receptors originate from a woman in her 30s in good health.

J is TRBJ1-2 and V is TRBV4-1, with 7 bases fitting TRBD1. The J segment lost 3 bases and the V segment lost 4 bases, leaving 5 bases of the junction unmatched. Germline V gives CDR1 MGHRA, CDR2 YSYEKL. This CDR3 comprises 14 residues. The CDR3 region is CASSPTGSDYGYTF. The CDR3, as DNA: TGCGCCAGCAGCCCGACAGGGAGTGACTATGGCTACACCTTC.

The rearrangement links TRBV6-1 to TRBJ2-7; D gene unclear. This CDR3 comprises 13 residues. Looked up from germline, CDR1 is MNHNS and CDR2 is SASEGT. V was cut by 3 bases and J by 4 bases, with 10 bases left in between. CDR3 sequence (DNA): TGTGCCAGCAGTGAGTGGAGCCTATACGAGCAGTACTTC. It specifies CASSEWSLYEQYF.

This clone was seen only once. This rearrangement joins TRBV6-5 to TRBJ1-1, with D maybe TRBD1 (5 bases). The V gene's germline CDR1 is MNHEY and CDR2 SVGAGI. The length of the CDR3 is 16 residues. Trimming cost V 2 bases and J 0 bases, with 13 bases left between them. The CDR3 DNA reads TGTGCCAGCAGTTACACGCCGGGACCGATGAACACTGAAGCTTTCTTT. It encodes CASSYTPGPMNTEAFF.

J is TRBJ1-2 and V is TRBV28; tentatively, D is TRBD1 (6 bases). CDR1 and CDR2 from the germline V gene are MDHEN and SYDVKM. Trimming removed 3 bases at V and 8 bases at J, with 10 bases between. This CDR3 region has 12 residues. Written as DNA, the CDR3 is TGTGCCAGCAGTTTGGGGGCGCGGGGCTACACCTTC. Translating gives CASSLGARGYTF.

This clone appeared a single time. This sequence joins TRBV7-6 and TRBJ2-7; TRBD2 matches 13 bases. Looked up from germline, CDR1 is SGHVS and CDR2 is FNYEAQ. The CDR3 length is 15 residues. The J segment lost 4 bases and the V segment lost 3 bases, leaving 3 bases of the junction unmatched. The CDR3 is CASSFGLAGAYEQYF. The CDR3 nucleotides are TGTGCCAGCAGCTTCGGACTAGCGGGAGCGTACGAGCAGTACTTC.

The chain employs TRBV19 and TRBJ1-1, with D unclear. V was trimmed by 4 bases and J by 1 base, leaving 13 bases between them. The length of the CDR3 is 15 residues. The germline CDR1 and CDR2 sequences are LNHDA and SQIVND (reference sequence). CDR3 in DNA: TGTGCCAGTAGTACCCGGGTCGCAGAGAACACTGAAGCTTTCTTT. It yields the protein CASSTRVAENTEAFF.

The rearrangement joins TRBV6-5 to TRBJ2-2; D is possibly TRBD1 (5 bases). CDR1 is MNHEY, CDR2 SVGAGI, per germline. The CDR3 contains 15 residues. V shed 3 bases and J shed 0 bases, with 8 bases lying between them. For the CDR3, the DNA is TGTGCCAGCAGTTATGACAGCGCGAACACCGGGGAGCTGTTTTTT. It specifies CASSYDSANTGELFF.

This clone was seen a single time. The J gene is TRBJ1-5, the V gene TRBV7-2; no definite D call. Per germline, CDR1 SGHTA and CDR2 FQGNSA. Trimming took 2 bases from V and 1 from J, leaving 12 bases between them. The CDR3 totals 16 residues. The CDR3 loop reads CASSLSVRRSNQPQHF. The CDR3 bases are TGTGCCAGCAGCTTATCCGTCCGGAGAAGCAATCAGCCCCAGCATTTT.

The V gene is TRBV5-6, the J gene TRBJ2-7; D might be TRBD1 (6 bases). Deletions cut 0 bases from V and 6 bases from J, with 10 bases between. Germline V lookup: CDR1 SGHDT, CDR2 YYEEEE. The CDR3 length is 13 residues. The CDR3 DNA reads TGTGCCAGCAGCTTGGCAGGACAGTCCGAGCAGTACTTC. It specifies CASSLAGQSEQYF.

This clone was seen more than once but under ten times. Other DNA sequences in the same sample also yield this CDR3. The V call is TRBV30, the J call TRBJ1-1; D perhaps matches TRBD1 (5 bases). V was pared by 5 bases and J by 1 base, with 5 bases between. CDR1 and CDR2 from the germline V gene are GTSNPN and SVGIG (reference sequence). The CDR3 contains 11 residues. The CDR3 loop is CAWDRNTEAFF. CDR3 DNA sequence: TGTGCCTGGGACAGGAACACTGAAGCTTTCTTT.

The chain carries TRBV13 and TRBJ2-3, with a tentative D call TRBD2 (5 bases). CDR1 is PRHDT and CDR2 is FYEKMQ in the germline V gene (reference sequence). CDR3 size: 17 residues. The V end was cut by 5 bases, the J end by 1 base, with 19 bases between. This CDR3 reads CASSPVVGDSGTDTQYF. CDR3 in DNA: TGTGCCAGCAGCCCCGTGGTCGGGGATTCGGGCACAGATACGCAGTATTTT.

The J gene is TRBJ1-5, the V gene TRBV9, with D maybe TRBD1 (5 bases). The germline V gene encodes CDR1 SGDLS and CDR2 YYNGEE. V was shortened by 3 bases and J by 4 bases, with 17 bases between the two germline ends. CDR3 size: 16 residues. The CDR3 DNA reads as TGTGCCAGCAGCGGGGGCCTGGGTGGACTTAATCAGCCCCAGCATTTT. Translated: CASSGGLGGLNQPQHF.

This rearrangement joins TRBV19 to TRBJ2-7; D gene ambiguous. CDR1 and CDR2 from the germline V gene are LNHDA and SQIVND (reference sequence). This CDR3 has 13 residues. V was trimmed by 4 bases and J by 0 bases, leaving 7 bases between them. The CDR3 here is CASSNLFSYEQYF. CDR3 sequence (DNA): TGTGCCAGTAGTAACCTGTTCTCCTACGAGCAGTACTTC.

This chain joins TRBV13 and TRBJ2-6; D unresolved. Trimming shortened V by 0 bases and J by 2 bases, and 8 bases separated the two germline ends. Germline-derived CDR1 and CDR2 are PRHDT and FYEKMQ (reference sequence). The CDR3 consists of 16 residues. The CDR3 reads CASSLGLGAGANVLTF. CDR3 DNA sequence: TGTGCCAGCAGCTTAGGCCTGGGCGCTGGGGCCAACGTCCTGACTTTC. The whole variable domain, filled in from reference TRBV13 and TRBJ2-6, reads AAGVIQSPRHLIKEKRETATLKCYPIPRHDTVYWYQQGPGQDPQFLISFYEKMQSDKGSIPDRFSAQQFSDYHSELNMSSLELGDSALYFCASSLGLGAGANVLTFGAGSRLTVL.